This passage covers 20 T cell receptor beta chains from one sample sequenced in a study of control samples from healthy donors and cancer patients. Sequenced by immunoSEQ multiplex PCR; TCRdb stores in-frame clones only, minus some. Of around 100,000 clones listed, less than 90% were seen once; the top ten hold 15% to 20%. The sequenced sample consisted of blood. These receptors were collected from a woman in her forties or fifties in good health.

The genes are TRBV15 and TRBJ1-6, with D uncertain. CDR3 length: 13 amino acids. V lost 7 bases to trimming and J lost 4 bases, with 8 bases between them. In germline, CDR1 is LNHNV, CDR2 YYDKDF (reference sequence). The CDR3 loop is CATNGDYNSPLHF. The CDR3 DNA reads TGTGCCACCAACGGGGATTATAATTCACCCCTCCACTTT.

This clone was detected a few times. The V gene is TRBV3-1 (or the pseudogene TRBV3-2), the J gene TRBJ2-7, with D perhaps matching TRBD2 (6 bases). CDR3 size: 14 residues. Germline loops: CDR1 LGHDT, CDR2 YNNKEL (reference sequence). The V end was cut by 1 base, the J end by 5 bases, with 12 bases between. The DNA of the CDR3 is TGTGCCAGCAGCCAAGGGGTCGGGAGTAACGAGCAGTACTTC. Its protein product is CASSQGVGSNEQYF.

In the case of this clone: Different DNA sequences within this sample yield the same CDR3. The rearrangement joins TRBV9 to TRBJ2-7; D might be TRBD1 or TRBD2, each matching 6 bases. The V end was cut by 0 bases, the J end by 6 bases, with 10 bases between. The CDR3 totals 13 residues. The V gene's germline CDR1 is SGDLS and CDR2 YYNGEE. The CDR3 DNA reads TGTGCCAGCAGCGTAGGGGGGGCGGGCGAGCAGTACGTC. It is translated as CASSVGGAGEQYV.

The chain recombines TRBV27 with TRBJ1-1; D is uncertain. The CDR3 has 13 amino acids. The V gene's germline CDR1 is MNHEY and CDR2 SMNVEV (reference sequence). V lost 6 bases, J lost 7 bases, and 15 bases lay in between. CDR3 bases: TGTGCCAGCAGGACCACATTGGACCTTGAAGCTTTCTTT. As protein: CASRTTLDLEAFF.

Only a few counts were recorded for this clone. The chain links TRBV7-2 to TRBJ2-2; no firm D call. Per the germline V gene, CDR1 is SGHTA and CDR2 is FQGNSA. Trimming stripped 1 base from V and 6 bases from J, with 18 bases between. There are 17 residues in the CDR3. The CDR3 DNA sequence: TGTGCCAGCAGCTTAGAGTTAGTGGGCAGGTCGGCCGGGGAGCTGTTTTTT. As protein: CASSLELVGRSAGELFF. The full variable domain, completed using reference TRBV7-2 and TRBJ2-2, is GAGVSQSPSNKVTEKGKDVELRCDPISGHTALYWYRQSLGQGLEFLIYFQGNSAPDKSGLPSDRFSAERTGGSVSTLTIQRTQQEDSAVYLCASSLELVGRSAGELFFGEGSRLTVL.

The V and J genes are TRBV24-1 and TRBJ2-5; 9 nucleotides align to TRBD2. Germline loops: CDR1 KGHDR, CDR2 SFDVKD. V gave up 4 bases and J gave up 5 bases; unmatched junction bases: 10. This CDR3 is 16 amino acids long. CDR3 sequence: CATSEGTGLAPETQYF. As DNA, the CDR3 is TGTGCCACCAGTGAGGGGACGGGACTAGCCCCCGAGACCCAGTACTTC.

The chain joins TRBV7-9 to TRBJ2-1; TRBD1 matches 9 bases. Trimming took 5 bases from V and 6 from J; bases not matched to a gene: 20. The germline V gene has CDR1 SEHNR and CDR2 FQNEAQ (reference sequence). The CDR3 has 19 residues. Here the CDR3 DNA reads TGTGCCAGCAGCCGACTTGGGGACAGGGAATCAAATGGCCTCAATGAGCAGTTCTTC. As protein: CASSRLGDRESNGLNEQFF.

V and J are TRBV3-1 (or the pseudogene TRBV3-2) and TRBJ1-5; D is uncertain. The CDR3 totals 14 residues. V shed 0 bases and J shed 5 bases, with 8 bases lying between them. Per germline, CDR1 LGHDT and CDR2 YNNKEL (reference sequence). CDR3 sequence (DNA): TGTGCCAGCAGCCAAGACAGTTTTCATCAGCCCCAGCATTTT. Encoded protein: CASSQDSFHQPQHF.

In nucleotides, the CDR3 is TGTGCCAGCAGCCCGGGCTTTAGCCAGCCCCAGCATTTT. It is translated as CASSPGFSQPQHF. This sequence joins TRBV7-8 and TRBJ1-5; D uncertain. V lost 5 bases, J lost 7 bases, and 12 bases lay in between. Germline V gene sequence: CDR1 SGHVS, CDR2 FQNEAQ. The CDR3 is made up of 13 amino acids. Based on the CDR3 plus reference TRBV7-8 and TRBJ1-5, the full variable domain is GAGVSQSPRYKVAKRGQDVALRCDPISGHVSLFWYQQALGQGPEFLTYFQNEAQLDKSGLPSDRFFAERPEGSVSTLKIQRTQQEDSAVYLCASSPGFSQPQHFGDGTRLSIL.

Remarks on this clone: This specimen includes other DNA sequences encoding the same CDR3. This CDR3 reads CASSAGLDPSNTEAFF. In DNA, the CDR3 is TGTGCCAGCAGCGCCGGCCTGGACCCTTCGAACACTGAAGCTTTCTTT. The chain couples TRBV9 to TRBJ1-1; no reliable D call. V lost 3 bases, J lost 1 base, and 16 bases lay in between. The CDR3 runs 16 residues. The V gene's germline CDR1 is SGDLS and CDR2 YYNGEE. Full variable domain (rest looked up from reference TRBV9 and TRBJ1-1): DSGVTQTPKHLITATGQRVTLRCSPRSGDLSVYWYQQSLDQGLQFLIQYYNGEERAKGNILERFSAQQFPDLHSELNLSSLELGDSALYFCASSAGLDPSNTEAFFGQGTRLTVV.

This rearrangement joins TRBV6-2 or TRBV6-3 to TRBJ2-2; D remains ambiguous. The CDR3 has 13 residues. The V gene lost 4 bases and the J gene lost 5 bases, with 8 bases spanning the gap. Germline V gives CDR1 MNHEY, CDR2 SVGEGT. The CDR3, as DNA: TGTGCCAGCAGTTCGACAAGTACCGGGGAGCTGTTTTTT. Encoded protein: CASSSTSTGELFF.

This CDR3 reads CASSPTDRTFEAFF. The CDR3 nucleotides are TGTGCCAGCTCACCAACCGACAGGACCTTTGAAGCTTTCTTT. This chain joins TRBV18 and TRBJ1-1, with D possibly matching TRBD1 (6 bases). V lost 2 bases, J lost 7 bases, and 14 bases lay in between. Per germline, CDR1 KGHSH and CDR2 LQKENI. This CDR3 has 14 residues.

This rearrangement joins TRBV6-5 to TRBJ2-1; D gene uncertain. Germline assignment: CDR1 MNHEY and CDR2 SVGAGI. The CDR3 consists of 10 residues. V gave up 8 bases and J gave up 3 bases, with 2 bases separating them. For the CDR3, the DNA is TGTGCCAGCGGCTACAATGAGCAGTTCTTC. Translation gives CASGYNEQFF.

The V and J genes are TRBV5-1 and TRBJ1-4, with D possibly TRBD1 on 6 matching bases. Germline CDR1 is SGHRS and CDR2 is YFSETQ. V was shortened by 3 bases and J by 8 bases, with 14 bases between the two germline ends. The CDR3 sequence is 14 residues long. Here the CDR3 reads CASSSQGSGEKLFF. The CDR3, as DNA: TGCGCCAGCAGCTCGCAGGGGAGCGGGGAAAAACTGTTTTTT.

V is TRBV4-1 and J is TRBJ1-5; D is unclear. This CDR3 contains 13 residues. Germline V gives CDR1 MGHRA, CDR2 YSYEKL. The V end lost 2 bases, the J end lost 1 base, and 3 bases lay between the germline ends. The CDR3 DNA sequence: TGCGCCAGCAGCCAAAACAGCAATCAGCCCCAGCATTTT. Protein: CASSQNSNQPQHF.

The chain has TRBV4-1 and TRBJ2-1, with 9 bases lining up with TRBD1. The CDR3 totals 16 residues. Germline V CDR1 and CDR2: MGHRA, YSYEKL. V gave up 4 bases and J gave up 8 bases; unmatched junction bases: 12. CDR3 DNA: TGCGCCAGCAGCCGAACCGGGACAGGGTACATCCATGAGCAGTTCTTC. Translating gives CASSRTGTGYIHEQFF.

The chain recombines TRBV3-1 (or the pseudogene TRBV3-2) with TRBJ1-6; the match to TRBD1 covers 7 bases. The germline V gene encodes CDR1 LGHDT and CDR2 YNNKEL (reference sequence). The trim removed 4 bases at V and 2 bases at J, leaving 29 bases unmatched. This CDR3 contains 24 residues. CDR3 sequence reads: CASSLTPGGIETKTPGPYNSPLHF. DNA for the CDR3: TGTGCCAGCAGCCTTACCCCAGGGGGGATCGAAACGAAAACCCCGGGTCCCTATAATTCACCCCTCCACTTT.

V is TRBV6-5 and J is TRBJ2-3, with 12 bases fitting TRBD2. CDR1 MNHEY and CDR2 SVGAGI come from the germline V gene. The junction had 5 bases not matched to a gene; V was cut back by 6 bases and J by 4 bases. CDR3 length equals 15 residues. Here the CDR3 DNA reads TGTGCCAGCAGGGCAGGACTAGCGGGACCAGATACGCAGTATTTT. As protein: CASRAGLAGPDTQYF.

CDR3 sequence reads: CASGMVGFSNEQYF. CDR3 DNA sequence: TGCGCCAGCGGGATGGTGGGGTTCTCTAACGAGCAGTACTTC. This chain connects TRBV5-1 to TRBJ2-7; D gene uncertain. V gave up 7 bases and J gave up 5 bases, with 19 bases separating them. This CDR3 spans 14 amino acids. Germline V gives CDR1 SGHRS, CDR2 YFSETQ.

V gene TRBV7-9 combines with J gene TRBJ2-3, with a tentative D call TRBD2 (6 bases). The CDR3 has 12 amino acids. V lost 11 bases and J lost 8, with 17 bases in between. Germline V lookup: CDR1 SEHNR, CDR2 FQNEAQ (reference sequence). The CDR3 spells CAFGGDLGTQYF. CDR3 bases: TGTGCCTTCGGCGGGGACTTGGGTACGCAGTATTTT. The variable domain in full, with the rest retrieved from reference TRBV7-9 and TRBJ2-3, is DTGVSQNPRHKITKRGQNVTFRCDPISEHNRLYWYRQTLGQGPEFLTYFQNEAQLEKSRLLSDRFSAERPKGSFSTLEIQRTEQGDSAMYLCAFGGDLGTQYFGPGTRLTVL.